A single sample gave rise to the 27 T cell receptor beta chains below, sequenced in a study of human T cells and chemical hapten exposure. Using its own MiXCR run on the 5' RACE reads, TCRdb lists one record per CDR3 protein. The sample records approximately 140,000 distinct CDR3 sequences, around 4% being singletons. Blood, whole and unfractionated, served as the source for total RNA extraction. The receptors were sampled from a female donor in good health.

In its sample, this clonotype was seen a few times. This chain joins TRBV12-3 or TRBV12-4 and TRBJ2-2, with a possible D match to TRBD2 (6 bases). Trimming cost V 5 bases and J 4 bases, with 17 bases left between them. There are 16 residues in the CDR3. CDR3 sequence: CASSPRLGTRTGELFF. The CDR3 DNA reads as TGTGCCAGCAGTCCTCGACTAGGAACGCGCACCGGGGAGCTGTTTTTT.

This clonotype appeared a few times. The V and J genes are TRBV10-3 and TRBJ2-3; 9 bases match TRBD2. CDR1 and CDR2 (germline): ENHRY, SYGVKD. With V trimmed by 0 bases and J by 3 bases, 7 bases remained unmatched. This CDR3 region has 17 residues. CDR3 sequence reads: CAISESTSGGKTDTQYF. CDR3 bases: TGTGCCATCAGTGAGTCGACCAGCGGGGGGAAGACAGATACGCAGTATTTT.

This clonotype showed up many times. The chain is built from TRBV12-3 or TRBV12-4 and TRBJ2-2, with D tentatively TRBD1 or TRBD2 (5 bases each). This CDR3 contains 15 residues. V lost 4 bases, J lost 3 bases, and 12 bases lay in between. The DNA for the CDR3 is TGTGCCAGCAGTTCCTCCGGGACGCACACCGGGGAGCTGTTTTTT. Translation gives CASSSSGTHTGELFF.

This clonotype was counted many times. CDR3 amino acids: CASSTVTYGYTF. As DNA, the CDR3 is TGTGCCAGCAGTACCGTAACTTATGGCTACACCTTC. The J gene is TRBJ1-2, the V gene TRBV9; D ambiguous. The CDR3 is made up of 12 amino acids. Germline V lookup: CDR1 SGDLS, CDR2 YYNGEE. V was clipped by 5 bases and J by 5 bases, with 10 bases between them.

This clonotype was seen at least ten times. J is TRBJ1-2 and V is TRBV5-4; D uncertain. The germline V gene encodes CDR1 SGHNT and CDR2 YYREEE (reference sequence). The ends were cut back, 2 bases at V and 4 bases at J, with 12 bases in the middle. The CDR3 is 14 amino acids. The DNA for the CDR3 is TGTGCCAGCAGCTTTTACTCCCGGATCTATGGCTACACCTTC. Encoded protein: CASSFYSRIYGYTF.

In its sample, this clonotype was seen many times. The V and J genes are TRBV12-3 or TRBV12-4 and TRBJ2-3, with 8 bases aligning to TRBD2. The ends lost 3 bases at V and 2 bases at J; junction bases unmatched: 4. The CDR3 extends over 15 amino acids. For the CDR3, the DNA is TGTGCCAGCAGTTTGGCGGGGGGACCCACAGATACGCAGTATTTT. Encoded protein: CASSLAGGPTDTQYF.

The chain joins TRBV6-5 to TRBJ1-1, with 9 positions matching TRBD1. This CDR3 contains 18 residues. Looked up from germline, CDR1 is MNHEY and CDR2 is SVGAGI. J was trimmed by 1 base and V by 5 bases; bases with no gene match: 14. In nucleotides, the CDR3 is TGTGCCAGCAGTCGAGAAGCCCCTGCGACAGGGGGGAACACTGAAGCTTTCTTT. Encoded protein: CASSREAPATGGNTEAFF.

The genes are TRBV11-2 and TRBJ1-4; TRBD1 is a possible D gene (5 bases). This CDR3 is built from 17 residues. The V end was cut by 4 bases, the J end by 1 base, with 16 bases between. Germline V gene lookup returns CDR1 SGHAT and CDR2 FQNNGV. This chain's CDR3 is CASSSRPGLQTNEKLFF. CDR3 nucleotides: TGTGCCAGCAGCTCAAGACCGGGACTGCAAACTAATGAAAAACTGTTTTTT.

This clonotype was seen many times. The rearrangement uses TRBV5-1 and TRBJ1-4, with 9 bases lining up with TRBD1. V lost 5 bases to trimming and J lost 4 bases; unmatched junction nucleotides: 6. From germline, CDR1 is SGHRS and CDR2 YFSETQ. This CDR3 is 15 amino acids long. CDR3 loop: CASRPTGQGNEKLFF. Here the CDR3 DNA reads TGCGCCAGCAGGCCCACGGGACAGGGTAATGAAAAACTGTTTTTT.

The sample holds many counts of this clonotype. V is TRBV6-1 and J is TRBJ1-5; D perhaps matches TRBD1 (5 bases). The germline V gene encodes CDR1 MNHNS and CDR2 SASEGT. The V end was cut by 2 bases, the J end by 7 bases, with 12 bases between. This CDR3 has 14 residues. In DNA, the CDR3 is TGTGCCAGCAGTGAAATGAGGGGCGACCAGCCCCAGCATTTT. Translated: CASSEMRGDQPQHF.

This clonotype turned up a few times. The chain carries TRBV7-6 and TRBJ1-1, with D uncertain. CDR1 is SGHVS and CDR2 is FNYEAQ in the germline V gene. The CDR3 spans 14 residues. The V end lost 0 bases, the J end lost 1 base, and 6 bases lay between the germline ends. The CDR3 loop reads CASSLAGRNTEAFF. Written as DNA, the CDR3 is TGTGCCAGCAGCTTAGCAGGGAGGAACACTGAAGCTTTCTTT.

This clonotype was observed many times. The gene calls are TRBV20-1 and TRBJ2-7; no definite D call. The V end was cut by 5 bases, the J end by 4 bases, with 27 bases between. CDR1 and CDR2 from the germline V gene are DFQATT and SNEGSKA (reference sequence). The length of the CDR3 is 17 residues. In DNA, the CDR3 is TGCAGTGCTCGAGGTTTTACGGACGCAATTACTGGGTACGAGCAGTACTTC. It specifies CSARGFTDAITGYEQYF.

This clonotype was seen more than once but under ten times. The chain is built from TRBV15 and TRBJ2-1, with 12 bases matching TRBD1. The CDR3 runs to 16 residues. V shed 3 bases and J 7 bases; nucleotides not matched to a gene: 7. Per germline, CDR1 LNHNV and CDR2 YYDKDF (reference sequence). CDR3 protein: CATSRGQGAYENEQFF. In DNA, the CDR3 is TGTGCCACCAGCAGGGGACAGGGGGCGTATGAGAATGAGCAGTTCTTC.

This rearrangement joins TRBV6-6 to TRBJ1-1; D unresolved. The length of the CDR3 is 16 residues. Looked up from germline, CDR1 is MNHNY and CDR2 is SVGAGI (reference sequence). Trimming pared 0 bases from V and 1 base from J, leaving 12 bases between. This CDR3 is CASSYSNQEENTEAFF. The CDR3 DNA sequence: TGTGCCAGCAGTTACTCCAATCAGGAAGAGAACACTGAAGCTTTCTTT.

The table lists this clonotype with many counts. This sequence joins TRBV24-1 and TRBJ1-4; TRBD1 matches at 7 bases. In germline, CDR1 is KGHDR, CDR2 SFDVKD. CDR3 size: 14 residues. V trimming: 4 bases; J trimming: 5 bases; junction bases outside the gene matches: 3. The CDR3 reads CATSDQTGNEKLFF. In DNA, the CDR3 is TGTGCCACCAGTGACCAGACAGGGAATGAAAAACTGTTTTTT.

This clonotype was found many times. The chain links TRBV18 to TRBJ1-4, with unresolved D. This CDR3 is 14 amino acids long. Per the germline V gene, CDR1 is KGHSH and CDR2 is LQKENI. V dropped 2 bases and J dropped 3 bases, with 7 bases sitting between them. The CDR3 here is CASSPGQPNEKLFF. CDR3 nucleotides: TGTGCCAGCTCACCAGGGCAGCCTAATGAAAAACTGTTTTTT.

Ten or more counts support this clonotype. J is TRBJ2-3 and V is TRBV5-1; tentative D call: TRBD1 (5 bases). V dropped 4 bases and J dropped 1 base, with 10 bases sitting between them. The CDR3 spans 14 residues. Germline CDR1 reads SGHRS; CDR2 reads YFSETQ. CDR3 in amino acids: CASSKAGRTDTQYF. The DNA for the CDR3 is TGCGCCAGCAGCAAGGCAGGGCGCACAGATACGCAGTATTTT.

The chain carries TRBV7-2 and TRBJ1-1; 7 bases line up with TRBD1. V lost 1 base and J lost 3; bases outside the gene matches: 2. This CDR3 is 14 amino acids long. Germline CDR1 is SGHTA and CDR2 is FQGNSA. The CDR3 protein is CASSLEQGYTEAFF. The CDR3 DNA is TGTGCCAGCAGCTTAGAACAGGGGTACACTGAAGCTTTCTTT.

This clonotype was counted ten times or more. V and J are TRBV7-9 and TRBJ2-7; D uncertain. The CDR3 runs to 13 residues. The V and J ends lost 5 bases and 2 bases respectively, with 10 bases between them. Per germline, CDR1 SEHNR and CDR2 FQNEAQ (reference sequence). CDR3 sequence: CASSQRSAYEQYF. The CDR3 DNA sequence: TGTGCCAGCAGCCAAAGGTCCGCCTACGAGCAGTACTTC.

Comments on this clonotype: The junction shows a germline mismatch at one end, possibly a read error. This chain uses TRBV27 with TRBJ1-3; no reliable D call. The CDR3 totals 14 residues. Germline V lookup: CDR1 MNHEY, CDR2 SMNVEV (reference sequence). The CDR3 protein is CASSLSSWGSTIYF. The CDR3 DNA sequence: TGTGCCAGCAGTTTATCGAGCTGGGGAAGCACCATATATTTT.

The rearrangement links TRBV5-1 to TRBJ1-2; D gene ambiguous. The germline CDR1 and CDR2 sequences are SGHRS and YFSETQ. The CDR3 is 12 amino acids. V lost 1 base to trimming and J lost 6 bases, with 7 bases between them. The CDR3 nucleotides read TGCGCCAGCAGCTTGACATTGGATGGCTACACCTTC. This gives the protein CASSLTLDGYTF.

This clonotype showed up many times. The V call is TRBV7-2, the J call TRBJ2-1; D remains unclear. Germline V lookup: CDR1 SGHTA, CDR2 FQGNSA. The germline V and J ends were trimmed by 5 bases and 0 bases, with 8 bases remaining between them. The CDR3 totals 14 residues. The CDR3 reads CASSPSSSYNEQFF. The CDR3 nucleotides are TGTGCCAGCAGCCCTTCCAGCTCCTACAATGAGCAGTTCTTC.

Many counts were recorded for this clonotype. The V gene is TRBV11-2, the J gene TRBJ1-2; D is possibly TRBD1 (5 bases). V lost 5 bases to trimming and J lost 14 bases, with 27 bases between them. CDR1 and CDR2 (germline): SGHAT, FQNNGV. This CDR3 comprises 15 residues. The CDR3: CASSPLTDRPPGKTF. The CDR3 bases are TGTGCCAGCAGCCCTCTAACAGACAGACCCCCGGGGAAGACCTTC.

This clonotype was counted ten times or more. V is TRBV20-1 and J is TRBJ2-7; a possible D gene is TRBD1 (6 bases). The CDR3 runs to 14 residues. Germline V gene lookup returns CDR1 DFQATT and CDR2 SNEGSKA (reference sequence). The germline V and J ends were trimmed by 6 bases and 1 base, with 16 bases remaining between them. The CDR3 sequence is CSATGQKSSYEQYF. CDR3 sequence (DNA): TGCAGTGCGACAGGACAGAAGAGTTCCTACGAGCAGTACTTC.

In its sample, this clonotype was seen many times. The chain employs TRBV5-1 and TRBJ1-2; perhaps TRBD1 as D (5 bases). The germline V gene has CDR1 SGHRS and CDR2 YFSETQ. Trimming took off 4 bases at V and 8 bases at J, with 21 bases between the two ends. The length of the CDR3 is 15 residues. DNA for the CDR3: TGCGCCAGCAGCATGCTCGGAGGGGCTATGGGCGGCTACACCTTC. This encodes CASSMLGGAMGGYTF.

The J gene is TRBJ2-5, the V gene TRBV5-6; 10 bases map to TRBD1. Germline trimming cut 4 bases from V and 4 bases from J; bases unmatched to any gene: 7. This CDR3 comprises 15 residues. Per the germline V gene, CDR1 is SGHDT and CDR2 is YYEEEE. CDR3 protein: CASSAGDRGGETQYF. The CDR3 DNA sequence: TGTGCCAGCAGCGCAGGGGACAGGGGAGGAGAGACCCAGTACTTC. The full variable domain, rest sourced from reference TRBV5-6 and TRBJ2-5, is DAGVTQSPTHLIKTRGQQVTLRCSPKSGHDTVSWYQQALGQGPQFIFQYYEEEERQRGNFPDRFSGHQFPNYSSELNVNALLLGDSALYLCASSAGDRGGETQYFGPGTRLLVL.

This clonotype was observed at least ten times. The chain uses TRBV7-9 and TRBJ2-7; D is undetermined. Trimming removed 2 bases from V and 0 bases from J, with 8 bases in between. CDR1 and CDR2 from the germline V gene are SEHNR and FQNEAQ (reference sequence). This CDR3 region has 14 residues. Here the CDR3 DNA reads TGTGCCAGCAGCTTATACGCGGACTCCTACGAGCAGTACTTC. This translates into CASSLYADSYEQYF.